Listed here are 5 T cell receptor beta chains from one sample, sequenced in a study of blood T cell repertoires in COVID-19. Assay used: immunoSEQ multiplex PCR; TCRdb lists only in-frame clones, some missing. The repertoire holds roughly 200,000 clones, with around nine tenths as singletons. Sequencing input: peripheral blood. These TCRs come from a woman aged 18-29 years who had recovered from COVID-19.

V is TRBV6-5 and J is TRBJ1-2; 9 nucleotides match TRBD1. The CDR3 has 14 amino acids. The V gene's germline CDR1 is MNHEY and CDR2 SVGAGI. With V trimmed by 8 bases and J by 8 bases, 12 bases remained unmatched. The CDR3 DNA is TGTGCCAGCCGGAACGGACAGGGGTTGGGCGGCTACACCTTC. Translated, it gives CASRNGQGLGGYTF.

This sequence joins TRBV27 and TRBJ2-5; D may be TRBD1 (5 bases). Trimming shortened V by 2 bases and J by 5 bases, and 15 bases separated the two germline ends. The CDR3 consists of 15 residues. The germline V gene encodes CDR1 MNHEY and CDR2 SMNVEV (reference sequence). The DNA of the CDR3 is TGTGCCAGCAGTTTAACCCCCGACAGTCGGGAGACCCAGTACTTC. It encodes CASSLTPDSRETQYF.

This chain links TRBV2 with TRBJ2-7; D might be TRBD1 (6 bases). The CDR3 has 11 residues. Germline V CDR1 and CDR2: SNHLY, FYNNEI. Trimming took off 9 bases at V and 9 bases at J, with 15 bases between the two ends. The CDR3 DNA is TGTGCCAGTGGACAGATCGCCACGCAGTACGTC. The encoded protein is CASGQIATQYV.

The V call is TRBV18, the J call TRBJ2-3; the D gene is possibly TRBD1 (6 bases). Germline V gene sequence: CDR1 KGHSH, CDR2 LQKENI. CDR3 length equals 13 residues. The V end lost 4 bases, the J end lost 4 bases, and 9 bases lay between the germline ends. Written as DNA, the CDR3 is TGTGCCAGCTCACAAGACAGGCCAGATACGCAGTATTTT. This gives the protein CASSQDRPDTQYF.

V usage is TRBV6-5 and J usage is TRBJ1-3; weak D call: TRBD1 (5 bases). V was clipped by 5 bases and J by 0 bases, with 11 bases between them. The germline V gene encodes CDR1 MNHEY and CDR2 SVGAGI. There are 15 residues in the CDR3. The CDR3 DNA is TGTGCCAGCAGTAAGGGACTGCGCTCTGGAAACACCATATATTTT. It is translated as CASSKGLRSGNTIYF.